This T cell receptor beta chain stems from a study of T-cell memory formation after mild COVID-19. Study-level background: TCR clusters were mostly donor specific.

MiXCR, applied by TCRdb to the 5' RACE reads, yields one record per CDR3 protein. The table has 200,000 to 250,000 distinct CDR3 sequences, 7.5% to 10% seen once. V was cut by 0 bases and J by 5 bases, with 9 bases left in between. The germline V gene has CDR1 SGHRS and CDR2 YFSETQ. This CDR3 region has 15 residues. The sample taken for sequencing was PBMCs or a T cell subset sorted from them (not recorded which). V is TRBV5-1 and J is TRBJ1-6, with D maybe TRBD1 (5 bases). This receptor was identified in a man aged 18 to 35 who had mild COVID-19 (a few samples of this study predate the infection). Cell type and time point are not known. CDR3 protein: CASSLGRAHNSPLHF. CDR3 DNA sequence: TGCGCCAGCAGCTTGGGCAGGGCCCATAATTCACCCCTCCACTTT.